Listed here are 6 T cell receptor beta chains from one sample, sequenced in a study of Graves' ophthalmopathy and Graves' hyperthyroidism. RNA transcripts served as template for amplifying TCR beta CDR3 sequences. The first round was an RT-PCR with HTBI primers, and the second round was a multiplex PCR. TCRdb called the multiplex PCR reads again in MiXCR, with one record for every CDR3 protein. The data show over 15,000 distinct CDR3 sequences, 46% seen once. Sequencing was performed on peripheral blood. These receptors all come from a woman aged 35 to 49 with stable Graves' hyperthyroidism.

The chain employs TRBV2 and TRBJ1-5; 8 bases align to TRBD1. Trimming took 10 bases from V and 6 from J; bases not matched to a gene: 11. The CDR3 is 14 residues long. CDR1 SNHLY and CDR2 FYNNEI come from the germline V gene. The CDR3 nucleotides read TGTGCCAAACTAGTGACAGGGGTTATTCAGCCCCAGCATTTT. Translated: CAKLVTGVIQPQHF.

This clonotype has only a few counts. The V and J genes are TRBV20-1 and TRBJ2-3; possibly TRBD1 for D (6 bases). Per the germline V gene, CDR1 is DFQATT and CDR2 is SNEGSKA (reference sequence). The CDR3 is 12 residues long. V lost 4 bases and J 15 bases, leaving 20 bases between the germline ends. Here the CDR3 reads CSAIGFAGAVYF. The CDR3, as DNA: TGCAGTGCTATAGGATTTGCAGGGGCCGTATATTTT.

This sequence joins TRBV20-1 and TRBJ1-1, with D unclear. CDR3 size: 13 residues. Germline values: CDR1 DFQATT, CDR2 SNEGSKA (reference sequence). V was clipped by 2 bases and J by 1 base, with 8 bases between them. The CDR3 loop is CSARTTSNTEAFF. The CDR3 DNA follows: TGCAGTGCTAGAACCACTTCGAACACTGAAGCTTTCTTT.

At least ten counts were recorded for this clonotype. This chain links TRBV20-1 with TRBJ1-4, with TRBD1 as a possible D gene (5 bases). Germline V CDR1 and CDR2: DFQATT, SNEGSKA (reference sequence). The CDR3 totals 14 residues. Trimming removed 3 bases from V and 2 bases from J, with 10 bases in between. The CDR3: CSARVQGTNEKLFF. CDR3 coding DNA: TGCAGTGCTAGGGTGCAGGGCACTAATGAAAAACTGTTTTTT.

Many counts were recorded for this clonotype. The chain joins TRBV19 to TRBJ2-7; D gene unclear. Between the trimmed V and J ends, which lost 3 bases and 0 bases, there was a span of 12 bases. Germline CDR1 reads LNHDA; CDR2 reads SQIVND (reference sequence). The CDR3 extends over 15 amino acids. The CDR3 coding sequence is TGTGCCAGTAGTATTCCAGGAGCAGGCTCCTACGAGCAGTACTTC. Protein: CASSIPGAGSYEQYF.

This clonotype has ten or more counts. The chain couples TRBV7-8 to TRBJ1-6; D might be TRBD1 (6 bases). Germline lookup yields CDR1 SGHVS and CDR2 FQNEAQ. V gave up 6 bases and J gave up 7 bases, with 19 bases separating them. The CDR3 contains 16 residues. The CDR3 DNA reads TGTGCCAGCAGGGTTAGTGGGCCAGGGGCAAATTCACCCCTCCACTTT. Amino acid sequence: CASRVSGPGANSPLHF.